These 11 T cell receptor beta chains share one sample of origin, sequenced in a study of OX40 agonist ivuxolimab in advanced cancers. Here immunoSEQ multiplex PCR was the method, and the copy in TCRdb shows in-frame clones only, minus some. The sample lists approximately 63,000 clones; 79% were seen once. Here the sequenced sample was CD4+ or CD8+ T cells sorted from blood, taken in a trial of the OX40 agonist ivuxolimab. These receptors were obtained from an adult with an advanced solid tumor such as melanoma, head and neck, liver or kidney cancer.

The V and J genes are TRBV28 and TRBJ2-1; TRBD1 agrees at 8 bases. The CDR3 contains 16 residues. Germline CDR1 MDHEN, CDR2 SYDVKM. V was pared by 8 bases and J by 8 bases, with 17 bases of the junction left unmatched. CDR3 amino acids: CASGPRTGIFGDEQFF. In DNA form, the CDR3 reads TGTGCCAGCGGTCCCAGGACAGGGATTTTTGGCGATGAGCAGTTCTTC.

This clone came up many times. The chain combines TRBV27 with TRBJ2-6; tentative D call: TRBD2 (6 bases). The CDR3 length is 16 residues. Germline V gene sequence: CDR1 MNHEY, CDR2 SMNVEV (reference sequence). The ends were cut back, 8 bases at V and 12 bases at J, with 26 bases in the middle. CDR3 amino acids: CASGHDMEGVASVLTF. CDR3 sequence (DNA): TGTGCCAGCGGCCACGATATGGAGGGTGTCGCTTCCGTCCTGACTTTC. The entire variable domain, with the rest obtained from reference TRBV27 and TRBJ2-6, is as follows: EAQVTQNPRYLITVTGKKLTVTCSQNMNHEYMSWYRQDPGLGLRQIYYSMNVEVTDKGDVPEGYKVSRKEKRNFPLILESPSPNQTSLYFCASGHDMEGVASVLTFGAGSRLTVL.

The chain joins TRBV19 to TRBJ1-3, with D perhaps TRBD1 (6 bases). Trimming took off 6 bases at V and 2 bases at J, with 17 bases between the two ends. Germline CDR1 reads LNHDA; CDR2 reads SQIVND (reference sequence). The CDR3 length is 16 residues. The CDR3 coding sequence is TGTGCCAGTAGCCCTCGGGGGCGGAATGCTGGAAACACCATATATTTT. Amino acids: CASSPRGRNAGNTIYF. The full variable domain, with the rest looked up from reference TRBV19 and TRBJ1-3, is DGGITQSPKYLFRKEGQNVTLSCEQNLNHDAMYWYRQDPGQGLRLIYYSQIVNDFQKGDIAEGYSVSREKKESFPLTVTSAQKNPTAFYLCASSPRGRNAGNTIYFGEGSWLTVV.

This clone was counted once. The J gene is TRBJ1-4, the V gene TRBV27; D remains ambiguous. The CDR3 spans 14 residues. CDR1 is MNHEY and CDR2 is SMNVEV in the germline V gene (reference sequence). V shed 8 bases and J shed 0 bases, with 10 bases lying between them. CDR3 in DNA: TGTGCCAGCGGGTGGATAACAACTAATGAAAAACTGTTTTTT. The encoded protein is CASGWITTNEKLFF.

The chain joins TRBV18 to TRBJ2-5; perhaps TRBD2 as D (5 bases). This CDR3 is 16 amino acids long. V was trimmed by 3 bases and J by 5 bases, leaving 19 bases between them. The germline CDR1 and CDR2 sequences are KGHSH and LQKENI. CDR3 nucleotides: TGTGCCAGCTCACCTTTAAGGGAGCAGGTCACGGAGACCCAGTACTTC. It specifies CASSPLREQVTETQYF.

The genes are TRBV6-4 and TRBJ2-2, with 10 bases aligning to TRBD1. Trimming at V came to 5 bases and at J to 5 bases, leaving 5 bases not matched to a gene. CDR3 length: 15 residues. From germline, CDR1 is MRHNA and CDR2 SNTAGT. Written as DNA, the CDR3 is TGTGCCAGCAGTCCCCGGACAGGGGGGACCGGGGAGCTGTTTTTT. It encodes CASSPRTGGTGELFF.

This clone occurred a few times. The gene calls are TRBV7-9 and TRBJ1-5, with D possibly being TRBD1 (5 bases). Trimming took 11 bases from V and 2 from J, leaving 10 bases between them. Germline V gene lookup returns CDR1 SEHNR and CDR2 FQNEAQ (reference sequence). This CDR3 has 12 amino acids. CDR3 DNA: TGTGCCGGGGGAAAAGGCAATCAGCCCCAGCATTTT. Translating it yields CAGGKGNQPQHF. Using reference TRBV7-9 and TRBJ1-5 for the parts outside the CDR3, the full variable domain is DTGVSQNPRHKITKRGQNVTFRCDPISEHNRLYWYRQTLGQGPEFLTYFQNEAQLEKSRLLSDRFSAERPKGSFSTLEIQRTEQGDSAMYLCAGGKGNQPQHFGDGTRLSIL.

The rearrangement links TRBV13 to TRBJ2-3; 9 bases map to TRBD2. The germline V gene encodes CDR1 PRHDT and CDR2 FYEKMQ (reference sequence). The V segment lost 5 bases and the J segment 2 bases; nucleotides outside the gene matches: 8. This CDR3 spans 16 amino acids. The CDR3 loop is CASSGLAGGPTDTQYF. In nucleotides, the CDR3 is TGTGCCAGCAGCGGTCTGGCGGGGGGGCCCACAGATACGCAGTATTTT.

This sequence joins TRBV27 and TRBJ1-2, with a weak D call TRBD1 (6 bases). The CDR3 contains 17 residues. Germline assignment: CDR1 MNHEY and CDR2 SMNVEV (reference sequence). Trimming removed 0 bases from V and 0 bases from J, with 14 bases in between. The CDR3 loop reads CASSLSRGGASNYGYTF. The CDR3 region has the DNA TGTGCCAGCAGTTTATCGCGGGGGGGCGCATCTAACTATGGCTACACCTTC.

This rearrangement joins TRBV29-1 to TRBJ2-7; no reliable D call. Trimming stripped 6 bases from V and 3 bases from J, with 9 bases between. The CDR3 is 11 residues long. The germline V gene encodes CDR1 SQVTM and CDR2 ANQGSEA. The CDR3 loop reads CSVRRSYEQYF. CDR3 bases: TGCAGCGTCCGAAGGAGCTACGAGCAGTACTTC.

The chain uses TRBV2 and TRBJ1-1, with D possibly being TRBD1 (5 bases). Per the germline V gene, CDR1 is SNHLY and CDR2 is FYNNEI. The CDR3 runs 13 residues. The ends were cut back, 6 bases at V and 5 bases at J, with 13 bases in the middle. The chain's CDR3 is CASRPGFGTEAFF. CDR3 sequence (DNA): TGTGCCAGCAGGCCAGGGTTCGGAACTGAAGCTTTCTTT.